One sample yielded the 27 T cell receptor beta chains listed below, sequenced in a study of CD8+ T cells in alopecia areata. The treatment denotes: oral pan-JAK inhibitor, 5-10 mg twice daily. Extraction of RNA preceded its reverse transcription into cDNA, which served as the sequencing template. TCRdb keeps only in-frame clones here, not all; method: immunoSEQ multiplex PCR. The data show some 200,000 clones, around 43% seen once. Sample: CD4+ T cells sorted from blood, taken at approximately week 37, from a patient treated with tofacitinib. Receptors were obtained from a human donor with alopecia areata.

This clone has just a few counts. This sequence joins TRBV25-1 and TRBJ2-5; unclear D gene. Deletions cut 4 bases from V and 1 base from J, with 4 bases between. The CDR3 has 12 residues. Germline CDR1 reads MGHDK; CDR2 reads SYGVNS. CDR3 coding DNA: TGTGCCAGCAGTGTTAGCCAAGAGACCCAGTACTTC. Translation: CASSVSQETQYF. Full variable domain (missing parts from reference TRBV25-1 and TRBJ2-5): EADIYQTPRYLVIGTGKKITLECSQTMGHDKMYWYQQDPGMELHLIHYSYGVNSTEKGDLSSESTVSRIRTEHFPLTLESARPSHTSQYLCASSVSQETQYFGPGTRLLVL.

On this clone itself: Different DNA sequences within this sample yield the same CDR3. The rearrangement links TRBV30 to TRBJ2-2; D gene ambiguous. The CDR3 loop spans 13 amino acids. The germline V and J ends were trimmed by 0 bases and 4 bases, with 6 bases remaining between them. CDR1 GTSNPN and CDR2 SVGIG come from the germline V gene (reference sequence). CDR3 DNA sequence: TGTGCCTGGAGTGTAAGGGCCACCGGGGAGCTGTTTTTT. Translated, it gives CAWSVRATGELFF.

The chain couples TRBV25-1 to TRBJ1-5; D ambiguous. The V end was cut by 6 bases, the J end by 2 bases, with 5 bases between. This CDR3 spans 12 amino acids. The germline gives CDR1 MGHDK, CDR2 SYGVNS. The CDR3 sequence is CASRGGNQPQHF. Here the CDR3 DNA reads TGTGCCAGCAGGGGCGGCAATCAGCCCCAGCATTTT.

The chain couples TRBV28 to TRBJ1-1; TRBD1 might be the D (5 bases). This CDR3 comprises 15 residues. Germline loops: CDR1 MDHEN, CDR2 SYDVKM. Trimming took 6 bases from V and 0 from J, leaving 14 bases between them. The CDR3 nucleotides are TGTGCCAGCAGCTTCGCAGGGCGTGTGAACACTGAAGCTTTCTTT. Translating gives CASSFAGRVNTEAFF. Looking up the rest from reference TRBV28 and TRBJ1-1 gives the full variable domain: DVKVTQSSRYLVKRTGEKVFLECVQDMDHENMFWYRQDPGLGLRLIYFSYDVKMKEKGDIPEGYSVSREKKERFSLILESASTNQTSMYLCASSFAGRVNTEAFFGQGTRLTVV.

The rearrangement joins TRBV27 to TRBJ2-1; 7 bases line up with TRBD2. Germline trimming cut 3 bases from V and 5 bases from J; bases unmatched to any gene: 19. Germline V gives CDR1 MNHEY, CDR2 SMNVEV (reference sequence). CDR3 length equals 19 residues. Written as DNA, the CDR3 is TGTGCCAGCAGTTTTAAGGAGAGCGGGGTCGGGAGAACCCACAATGAGCAGTTCTTC. Residues: CASSFKESGVGRTHNEQFF.

The chain uses TRBV7-3 and TRBJ2-7; D may be TRBD1 or TRBD2 (5 bases each). The CDR3 consists of 13 residues. Germline-derived CDR1 and CDR2 are SGHTA and FQGTGA. Between the trimmed V and J ends, which lost 5 bases and 8 bases, there was a span of 16 bases. The CDR3 DNA is TGTGCCAGCAGCCCGGGGCAGGGTGACAAGCAGTACTTC. This translates into CASSPGQGDKQYF.

This chain links TRBV5-4 with TRBJ2-3; no clear D. The CDR3 totals 14 residues. Germline V gene lookup returns CDR1 SGHNT and CDR2 YYREEE (reference sequence). Trimming took 4 bases from V and 0 from J, leaving 9 bases between them. CDR3 sequence reads: CASSAPVSTDTQYF. CDR3 bases: TGTGCCAGCAGCGCACCAGTGAGCACAGATACGCAGTATTTT. The full variable domain, in which reference TRBV5-4 and TRBJ2-3 provide the parts outside the CDR3, is ETGVTQSPTHLIKTRGQQVTLRCSSQSGHNTVSWYQQALGQGPQFIFQYYREEENGRGNFPPRFSGLQFPNYSSELNVNALELDDSALYLCASSAPVSTDTQYFGPGTRLTVL.

This clone was seen more than once but under ten times. This chain joins TRBV29-1 and TRBJ2-3, with D perhaps TRBD2 (6 bases). The V and J ends lost 8 bases and 9 bases respectively, with 12 bases between them. The CDR3 sequence is 10 residues long. Germline V gene sequence: CDR1 SQVTM, CDR2 ANQGSEA. The CDR3 region is CSSRSGTQYF. CDR3 nucleotide sequence: TGCAGCTCCAGGAGCGGGACGCAGTATTTT.

This clone came up a few times. The chain uses TRBV9 and TRBJ1-1; perhaps TRBD1 as D (5 bases). CDR1 and CDR2 (germline): SGDLS, YYNGEE. The CDR3 has 13 residues. The V and J ends lost 4 bases and 2 bases respectively, with 9 bases between them. CDR3 residues: CASSQGPNTEAFF. Written as DNA, the CDR3 is TGTGCCAGCAGCCAGGGTCCCAACACTGAAGCTTTCTTT. Drawing the rest from reference TRBV9 and TRBJ1-1, the complete variable domain is DSGVTQTPKHLITATGQRVTLRCSPRSGDLSVYWYQQSLDQGLQFLIQYYNGEERAKGNILERFSAQQFPDLHSELNLSSLELGDSALYFCASSQGPNTEAFFGQGTRLTVV.

The table lists this clone with a few counts. The chain has TRBV19 and TRBJ2-1, with 11 bases that match TRBD2. In germline, CDR1 is LNHDA, CDR2 SQIVND (reference sequence). There are 16 residues in the CDR3. Germline trimming cut 7 bases from V and 9 bases from J; bases unmatched to any gene: 14. CDR3 nucleotides: TGTGCCAGTACCGCGTCCGGGACTAGCGGAAGTATTGAGCAGTTCTTC. Translated, it gives CASTASGTSGSIEQFF.

The chain has TRBV11-2 and TRBJ2-7, with no clear D. V lost 0 bases to trimming and J lost 5 bases, with 8 bases between them. The V gene's germline CDR1 is SGHAT and CDR2 FQNNGV. The CDR3 covers 13 residues. This CDR3 reads CASSLDRADEQYF. Here the CDR3 DNA reads TGTGCCAGCAGCTTAGATCGGGCGGACGAGCAGTACTTC.

J is TRBJ2-3 and V is TRBV5-1, with 9 positions matching TRBD1. Germline lookup yields CDR1 SGHRS and CDR2 YFSETQ. After removal of 4 bases from V and 5 bases from J, the junction contained 5 bases not matched to a gene. This CDR3 comprises 14 residues. The CDR3 region has the DNA TGCGCCAGCAGCCGGGACAGGGTTGGAGATACGCAGTATTTT. It yields the protein CASSRDRVGDTQYF.

V gene TRBV6-5 combines with J gene TRBJ2-1; TRBD2 aligns across 10 bases. The CDR3 covers 14 residues. J lost 7 bases, V lost 9 bases, and 9 bases had no gene match. CDR1 and CDR2 from the germline V gene are MNHEY and SVGAGI. The CDR3 region is CASTGTSEGNEQFF. The CDR3 DNA is TGTGCCAGTACCGGGACTAGCGAGGGAAATGAGCAGTTCTTC.

The rearrangement joins TRBV29-1 to TRBJ1-4; D unclear. Trimming removed 4 bases at V and 2 bases at J, with 8 bases between. In germline, CDR1 is SQVTM, CDR2 ANQGSEA. The CDR3 consists of 13 residues. The CDR3 bases are TGCAGCGTTGGGGATACGACTAATGAAAAACTGTTTTTT. Protein product: CSVGDTTNEKLFF.

The rearrangement links TRBV5-5 to TRBJ2-1, with 7 positions matching TRBD2. With V trimmed by 3 bases and J by 7 bases, 13 bases remained unmatched. The germline V gene has CDR1 SGHKS and CDR2 YYEKEE (reference sequence). The CDR3 is made up of 16 amino acids. As DNA, the CDR3 is TGTGCCAGCAGCTCCCGTCGGGGGGAGGCTTGGAATGAGCAGTTCTTC. The encoded protein is CASSSRRGEAWNEQFF.

In this sample, this clone turned up a few times. The V call is TRBV5-1, the J call TRBJ2-5; perhaps TRBD1 as D (6 bases). CDR3 length: 14 amino acids. The germline V gene has CDR1 SGHRS and CDR2 YFSETQ. V dropped 2 bases and J dropped 1 base, with 9 bases sitting between them. The CDR3 protein is CASSFYRAQETQYF. CDR3 coding DNA: TGCGCCAGCAGCTTCTACAGGGCCCAAGAGACCCAGTACTTC.

The chain is built from TRBV10-3 and TRBJ2-2; 14 bases map to TRBD2. Germline-derived CDR1 and CDR2 are ENHRY and SYGVKD. V was pared by 3 bases and J by 0 bases, with 15 bases of the junction left unmatched. The CDR3 is 22 amino acids. CDR3 region: CAISDRGGLAGVFLTNTGELFF. The CDR3 bases are TGTGCCATCAGTGATCGGGGGGGACTAGCGGGAGTCTTCCTAACGAACACCGGGGAGCTGTTTTTT.

Details on this clone: The junction and the germline gene differ at one end; a read error may be behind it. The V and J genes are TRBV20-1 and TRBJ1-2, with TRBD1 matching 7 bases. Germline-derived CDR1 and CDR2 are DFQATT and SNEGSKA (reference sequence). The CDR3 is 10 residues long. The DNA for the CDR3 is TGCAGTGCTACCGTTAACAGGGGTTTCTTC. Translation: CSATVNRGFF.

This clone was observed a handful of times. The chain carries TRBV7-2 and TRBJ2-4; a weak D match, TRBD2 (5 bases). The CDR3 has 14 amino acids. Germline V gene data show CDR1 as SGHTA and CDR2 as FQGNSA. V lost 10 bases and J lost 3, with 16 bases in between. CDR3 DNA: TGTGCCACCGAGACGGCGGGCCTCAAAAACATTCAGTACTTC. It specifies CATETAGLKNIQYF.

This rearrangement joins TRBV6-5 to TRBJ1-2; D gene uncertain. Trimming removed 6 bases from V and 8 bases from J, with 13 bases in between. CDR3 size: 12 residues. CDR1 is MNHEY, CDR2 SVGAGI, per germline. CDR3 DNA sequence: TGTGCCAGCAGCTCCACCACACAAGGCTACACCTTC. Its protein product is CASSSTTQGYTF.

The V call is TRBV5-4, the J call TRBJ1-4; 7 nucleotides align to TRBD1. Germline assignment: CDR1 SGHNT and CDR2 YYREEE (reference sequence). The V and J ends lost 1 base and 7 bases, in that order; junction bases with no gene match: 10. This CDR3 is built from 16 residues. The CDR3: CASSLPLGTAGEKLFF. DNA of the CDR3: TGTGCCAGCAGCTTGCCTCTCGGGACAGCCGGTGAAAAACTGTTTTTT.

The V and J genes are TRBV4-2 and TRBJ2-6; D not resolved. This CDR3 has 17 residues. The germline V gene has CDR1 LGHNA and CDR2 YNFKEQ. Trimming took 0 bases from V and 0 from J, leaving 9 bases between them. CDR3 loop: CASSQEPFHSGANVLTF. CDR3 DNA: TGTGCCAGCAGCCAAGAGCCCTTCCACTCTGGGGCCAACGTCCTGACTTTC.

The chain has TRBV6-5 and TRBJ2-3; no firm D call. Per germline, CDR1 MNHEY and CDR2 SVGAGI. The CDR3 totals 15 residues. Trimming took 4 bases from V and 0 from J, leaving 11 bases between them. CDR3 DNA sequence: TGTGCCAGCAGTTGGACGGCAGTTAGCACAGATACGCAGTATTTT. Protein: CASSWTAVSTDTQYF.

This clone was seen ten or more times. The chain has TRBV7-2 and TRBJ2-1; tentatively, D is TRBD1 or TRBD2 (6 bases each). The CDR3 has 16 residues. Trimming stripped 1 base from V and 2 bases from J, with 12 bases between. Looked up from germline, CDR1 is SGHTA and CDR2 is FQGNSA. Here the CDR3 reads CASSLVGGTAYNEQFF. DNA for the CDR3: TGTGCCAGCAGCTTAGTAGGGGGGACCGCCTACAATGAGCAGTTCTTC.

This chain joins TRBV2 and TRBJ1-2, with D unresolved. CDR1 is SNHLY, CDR2 FYNNEI, per germline. V was cut by 2 bases and J by 4 bases, with 8 bases left in between. The CDR3 loop spans 13 amino acids. The CDR3 DNA follows: TGTGCCAGCAGTGAATCCGAATTCTATGGCTACACCTTC. It translates to CASSESEFYGYTF.

Notes on this clone: Within the sample, other DNA sequences also encode this same CDR3. The rearrangement links TRBV29-1 to TRBJ2-7, with TRBD1 matching over 11 bases. There are 14 residues in the CDR3. Germline-derived CDR1 and CDR2 are SQVTM and ANQGSEA. With 1 base clipped from V and 2 bases from J, the junction kept 1 base outside the gene matches. CDR3 protein: CSVEGGQGAYEQYF. DNA of the CDR3: TGCAGCGTTGAAGGGGGACAGGGGGCCTACGAGCAGTACTTC.

The chain uses TRBV7-2 and TRBJ2-7; D gene uncertain. Germline assignment: CDR1 SGHTA and CDR2 FQGNSA. CDR3 length: 14 residues. V gave up 2 bases and J gave up 2 bases, with 10 bases separating them. CDR3 sequence reads: CASSLLGTPYEQYF. CDR3 sequence (DNA): TGTGCCAGCAGCTTATTGGGCACGCCCTACGAGCAGTACTTC.